Listed below are T cell receptor beta chains from one sample, sequenced in a study of hypomethylating agent response in myelodysplastic syndrome. Clones were sequenced by immunoSEQ multiplex PCR, and TCRdb holds only the in-frame ones, with some missing. The sample lists about 5,900 clones, around 87% occurring once. Sequencing was performed on bone marrow, taken before or after starting hypomethylating agent treatment for myelodysplastic syndrome (not recorded which). The receptor source for this set is a human donor with myelodysplastic syndrome. Each CDR3 is given with its conserved first and last residue. The D gene is left open where the match is weak. Not every row has a clone size; where given, it reads once, few, many or a size class.

TRBJ2-2 TRBV7-2 . . TGTGCCAGCACCGCAAAGGCCGGGGAGCTGTTTTTT CASTAKAGELFF
TRBJ2-3 TRBV11-2 TRBD2 . TGTGCCAGCAGCTTAGCGTCGCGGGGGTTCGAGGCGCAGTATTTT CASSLASRGFEAQYF
TRBJ2-2 TRBV5-6 TRBD1 . TGTGCCAGCAGTCCGCCGGGACAGGGGGCCATCGGGGAGCTGTTTTTT CASSPPGQGAIGELFF
TRBJ2-7 TRBV30 . . TGTGCCTGGAGTAACCGGGACCGACCATACGAGCAGTACTTC CAWSNRDRPYEQYF
TRBJ1-2 TRBV9 TRBD1 . TGTGCCAGCAGCGTAGACTGGACAGGGTACTATGGCTACACCTTC CASSVDWTGYYGYTF
TRBJ1-2 TRBV27 TRBD1 . TGTGCCAGCAGTTCCGGGCAGGGGGTCTATGGCTACACCTTC CASSSGQGVYGYTF
TRBJ1-2 TRBV18 . . TGTGCCAGCTCACCATCAGGGTCCAATGGCTACACCTTC CASSPSGSNGYTF
TRBJ1-2 TRBV6-5 . once TGTGCCAGCAGTTACTCGTCGCGACAGGAATATTATGGCTACACCTTC CASSYSSRQEYYGYTF
TRBJ1-1 TRBV28 TRBD1 . TGTGCCAGCCTCCCACAGGACAGGGGACGGAACACTGAAGCTTTCTTT CASLPQDRGRNTEAFF
TRBJ1-3 TRBV11-2 . . TGTGCCAGCAGCTTCCGGACCCAAAGTGTGCGTGTAGACACCATATATTTT CASSFRTQSVRVDTIYF
TRBJ1-2 TRBV19 TRBD1 . TGTGCCAGTTCGGCAGGGGGCTCCTATGGCTACACCTTC CASSAGGSYGYTF
TRBJ2-2 TRBV11-2 . once TGTGCCAGCAGCCCCGGACCTAATATCGGGGAGCTGTTTTTT CASSPGPNIGELFF
TRBJ2-5 TRBV27 TRBD2 . TGTGCCAGCAGTTTGGTCCCGCCGGGGCTAGCGGGGTGGACGTCGGAGACCCAGTACTTC CASSLVPPGLAGWTSETQYF
TRBJ1-3 TRBV4-1 . . TGCGCCAGCAGCCAAGATATAAGGGCCCAAACTGGAAACACCATATATTTT CASSQDIRAQTGNTIYF
TRBJ1-2 TRBV27 TRBD1 once TGTGCCAGCAGTCCCACGGCAGGGGGCAATGGCTACACCTTC CASSPTAGGNGYTF
TRBJ2-5 TRBV7-9 . . TGTGCCAGCAGCTTAGTCTTCTCTCTGGGGGAGACCCAGTACTTC CASSLVFSLGETQYF
TRBJ2-3 TRBV5-4 . . TGTGCCAGCAGCTCAGGCAGCCGCACAGATACGCAGTATTTT CASSSGSRTDTQYF
TRBJ2-1 TRBV19 . . TGTGCCAGTAGTATACAAATCAGGGCTCCCTCCCACAATGAGCAGTTCTTC CASSIQIRAPSHNEQFF
TRBJ2-7 TRBV5-6 . . TGTGCCAGCAGCTTGCAGTTCTACGAGCAGTACTTC CASSLQFYEQYF
TRBJ1-1 TRBV6-6 TRBD1 . TGTGCCAGCAGACCTACAGGGGGCAGGATGAACACTGAAGCTTTCTTT CASRPTGGRMNTEAFF
TRBJ2-7 TRBV19 . . TGTGCCAGTAGTCACTCGACCGAGAGCTCCTACGAGCAGTACTTC CASSHSTESSYEQYF
TRBJ2-3 TRBV2 . . TGTGCCAGCAGTGAAGCGCGGACCACAGATACGCAGTATTTT CASSEARTTDTQYF
TRBJ2-5 TRBV5-1 . . TGCGCCAGCAGCTTGGGGCTACAATTCCAAGAGACCCAGTACTTC CASSLGLQFQETQYF
TRBJ2-7 TRBV29-1 TRBD1 few TGCAGCGCCCGACAGGGTTTCTCCTACGAGCAGTACTTC CSARQGFSYEQYF
TRBJ1-2 TRBV11-2 . . TGTGCCAGCAGCCTTGAAGGGGACGGCTACACCTTC CASSLEGDGYTF
TRBJ1-5 TRBV6-1 TRBD1 . TGTGCCAGCAGTGAAGCAACAGGGGTAAGCAATCAGCCCCAGCATTTT CASSEATGVSNQPQHF
TRBJ2-2 TRBV11-2 TRBD2 . TGTGCCAGCAGCCCCCCGGGCGGGGGGATGAACACCGGGGAGCTGTTTTTT CASSPPGGGMNTGELFF
TRBJ1-6 TRBV5-4 . . TGTGCCAGCAGCTTGGAGTATAATTCACCCCTCCACTTT CASSLEYNSPLHF
TRBJ2-2 TRBV27 . . TGTGCCAGCAGTTTACGGGGCTTGAACACCGGGGAGCTGTTTTTT CASSLRGLNTGELFF
TRBJ2-3 TRBV14 . . TGTGCCAGCAGCCAAGTGTTCGGGACCAACACAGATACGCAGTATTTT CASSQVFGTNTDTQYF
TRBJ1-1 TRBV6-5 TRBD1 . TGTGCCAGCAGTTACTTTGGGACAGGGCCAGAAGAAGCTTTCTTT CASSYFGTGPEEAFF
TRBJ2-5 TRBV29-1 TRBD2 . TGCAGCGTTAGGGCCACTCGGCTAGCGGGGGGATCGGTTGGGGCCCAGTACTTC CSVRATRLAGGSVGAQYF
TRBJ2-1 TRBV29-1 . . TGCAGCGTCCAACCACAGGACAATGAGCAGTTCTTC CSVQPQDNEQFF